The 9 T cell receptor beta chains below were found in one sample sequenced in a study of CXCR3 chemokines and chemotherapy response in bladder cancer. A single record per CDR3 protein comes from TCRdb applying MiXCR to the PCR reads. The data contain some 8,100 distinct CDR3 sequences, roughly 12% of them singletons. The sample was collected from a patient whose treatment included neoadjuvant chemotherapy. These TCRs come from a human donor with bladder cancer that responded to neoadjuvant chemotherapy.

This clonotype was detected many times. The chain is built from TRBV27 and TRBJ1-2; D might be TRBD1 (5 bases). CDR3 length: 13 residues. Deletions cut 2 bases from V and 4 bases from J, with 8 bases between. Germline CDR1 MNHEY, CDR2 SMNVEV (reference sequence). In DNA, the CDR3 is TGTGCCAGCAGTTTACTCGGGGGCTATGGCTACACCTTC. It translates to CASSLLGGYGYTF.

Concerning this clonotype: This is likely an artifact of a read error, given a far larger clone one base away. For the CDR3, the DNA is TGTGCCAGCAGCCGAAATGGACTAATCTCCTACGAGCAGTACTTC. Translating gives CASSRNGLISYEQYF. The rearrangement links TRBV6-5 to TRBJ2-7; possibly TRBD2 for D (6 bases). The length of the CDR3 is 15 residues. In germline, CDR1 is MNHEY, CDR2 SVGAGI. Trimming took off 6 bases at V and 0 bases at J, with 15 bases between the two ends.

This clonotype rates as medium-sized (0.01 to 0.1%). The rearrangement uses TRBV6-5 and TRBJ1-1; D unresolved. The CDR3 extends over 13 amino acids. The V gene lost 7 bases and the J gene lost 0 bases, with 9 bases spanning the gap. Per germline, CDR1 MNHEY and CDR2 SVGAGI. DNA for the CDR3: TGTGCCAGCAAACGGTCGATGAACACTGAAGCTTTCTTT. Translation gives CASKRSMNTEAFF.

By sample share, this clonotype is medium-sized (0.01 to 0.1%). V usage is TRBV19 and J usage is TRBJ2-4; 10 bases map to TRBD2. V lost 4 bases and J lost 0; bases outside the gene matches: 9. CDR1 and CDR2 from the germline V gene are LNHDA and SQIVND (reference sequence). The CDR3 contains 18 residues. The CDR3 coding sequence is TGTGCCAGTAGTAGTCCTAGCGGGGGCGTACTAGCCAAAAACATTCAGTACTTC. This codes for CASSSPSGGVLAKNIQYF.

A note on this clonotype: A far larger clone lies a single base away; this is likely a read error. V is TRBV30 and J is TRBJ1-2, with D unclear. Trimming took 8 bases from V and 9 from J, leaving 22 bases between them. This CDR3 comprises 13 residues. In germline, CDR1 is GTSNPN, CDR2 SVGIG (reference sequence). This CDR3 reads CASSISGYGSYTF. In DNA, the CDR3 is TGTGCCAGTAGTATATCGGGCTATGGCAGCTACACCTTC.

By its share, this clonotype is medium-sized. This rearrangement joins TRBV6-1 to TRBJ1-6; 10 bases are a match to TRBD1. The CDR3 contains 15 residues. V lost 6 bases and J lost 9; bases outside the gene matches: 8. Germline loops: CDR1 MNHNS, CDR2 SASEGT. The CDR3 DNA reads as TGTGCCAGCAGGGACCACGGGACAGGGGTTTCACCCCTCCACTTT. Its translation: CASRDHGTGVSPLHF.

This clonotype was seen ten or more times. CDR3 sequence: CASSIRQGVVGELFF. The CDR3 bases are TGTGCCAGTAGTATCCGACAGGGGGTCGTCGGGGAGCTGTTTTTT. The chain recombines TRBV19 with TRBJ2-2, with 9 bases identical to TRBD1. The CDR3 totals 15 residues. V shed 3 bases and J 7 bases; nucleotides not matched to a gene: 6. Germline CDR1 LNHDA, CDR2 SQIVND (reference sequence). The full variable domain, in which reference TRBV19 and TRBJ2-2 provide the parts outside the CDR3, is DGGITQSPKYLFRKEGQNVTLSCEQNLNHDAMYWYRQDPGQGLRLIYYSQIVNDFQKGDIAEGYSVSREKKESFPLTVTSAQKNPTAFYLCASSIRQGVVGELFFGEGSRLTVL.

This clonotype showed up many times. The V call is TRBV19, the J call TRBJ2-6; D is undetermined. The germline V gene encodes CDR1 LNHDA and CDR2 SQIVND (reference sequence). There are 15 residues in the CDR3. Trimming removed 2 bases from V and 0 bases from J, with 5 bases in between. The CDR3 coding sequence is TGTGCCAGTAGTATAACCGACTCTGGGGCCAACGTCCTGACTTTC. Protein product: CASSITDSGANVLTF. Complete variable domain (other parts from reference TRBV19 and TRBJ2-6): DGGITQSPKYLFRKEGQNVTLSCEQNLNHDAMYWYRQDPGQGLRLIYYSQIVNDFQKGDIAEGYSVSREKKESFPLTVTSAQKNPTAFYLCASSITDSGANVLTFGAGSRLTVL.

This clonotype was detected many times. J is TRBJ2-7 and V is TRBV27, with a tentative D call TRBD1 (5 bases). V lost 2 bases and J 5 bases, leaving 22 bases between the germline ends. Germline CDR1 reads MNHEY; CDR2 reads SMNVEV (reference sequence). The CDR3 has 17 amino acids. The CDR3 DNA reads TGTGCCAGCAGTTTACTACAACAGGCCTCTAAGTCGAACGAGCAGTACTTC. Translating gives CASSLLQQASKSNEQYF.